Below are 18 T cell receptor beta chains sequenced from a single sample in a study of cytomegalovirus exposure and HLA in healthy donors. The PCR had 60 Vbeta and 13 Jbeta primers. Sequencing used immunoSEQ multiplex PCR; TCRdb keeps in-frame clones, though not all of them. The table lists some 99,000 clones, 76% of them singletons. The sequenced sample consisted of PBMCs. The receptors here all came from a man aged 35 to 55 in good health and CMV-seronegative.

The chain employs TRBV6-6 and TRBJ1-1; D might be TRBD1 (5 bases). The CDR3 sequence is 13 residues long. CDR1 and CDR2 (germline): MNHNY, SVGAGI (reference sequence). V lost 2 bases, J lost 7 bases, and 11 bases lay in between. The CDR3 nucleotides read TGTGCCAGCAGTTACCAAAGACAGAATGAAGCTTTCTTT. This gives the protein CASSYQRQNEAFF.

The chain carries TRBV27 and TRBJ2-3; TRBD1 aligns across 11 bases. The CDR3 contains 17 residues. The V gene end was trimmed by 2 bases and the J gene end by 2 bases; junction bases not matched to a gene: 6. Germline V gene sequence: CDR1 MNHEY, CDR2 SMNVEV (reference sequence). The CDR3 reads CASSLIGTGGFTDTQYF. DNA for the CDR3: TGTGCCAGCAGTTTAATTGGGACAGGGGGGTTCACAGATACGCAGTATTTT.

Of note for this clone: Compared with germline, one end of the junction differs, possibly owing to a read error. The chain uses TRBV7-9 and TRBJ2-5; D possibly corresponds to TRBD1 (7 bases). This CDR3 region has 19 residues. Germline V CDR1 and CDR2: SEHNR, FQNEAQ (reference sequence). The CDR3 DNA sequence: TGTTCCAGCAGCTCCCCTCGGGGACAGAGGGGGGAGGCCCAAGAGACCCAGTACTTC. It translates to CSSSSPRGQRGEAQETQYF.

The V and J genes are TRBV5-4 and TRBJ2-5; possibly TRBD2 for D (5 bases). The CDR3 runs to 15 residues. Trimming stripped 1 base from V and 5 bases from J, with 15 bases between. CDR1 is SGHNT, CDR2 YYREEE, per germline (reference sequence). CDR3 sequence reads: CASSLFAFRGETQYF. The CDR3 DNA is TGTGCCAGCAGCTTGTTCGCCTTCCGAGGGGAGACCCAGTACTTC.

This clone turned up a few times. Other nucleotide sequences from this sample produce the same CDR3. V usage is TRBV5-4 and J usage is TRBJ2-5, with 13 bases matching TRBD2. Unmatched junction bases numbered 6, after V lost 4 bases and J lost 0 bases. CDR1 and CDR2 (germline): SGHNT, YYREEE (reference sequence). This CDR3 region has 17 residues. The CDR3 region has the DNA TGTGCCAGCAGCGAGGGACTAGCGGGGCGCAACCAAGAGACCCAGTACTTC. Residues: CASSEGLAGRNQETQYF.

The chain links TRBV7-9 to TRBJ2-3; 13 bases are shared with TRBD2. J was trimmed by 0 bases and V by 4 bases; bases with no gene match: 10. Germline values: CDR1 SEHNR, CDR2 FQNEAQ (reference sequence). CDR3 length: 19 amino acids. The CDR3 nucleotides read TGTGCCAGCAGCTCCATGGGACTAGCGGGGCCACCTAGCACAGATACGCAGTATTTT. Amino acid sequence: CASSSMGLAGPPSTDTQYF.

V and J are TRBV9 and TRBJ2-3, with 8 nucleotides matching TRBD2. This CDR3 region has 18 residues. Germline V gives CDR1 SGDLS, CDR2 YYNGEE. V lost 0 bases, J lost 0 bases, and 9 bases stayed unmatched. CDR3 sequence reads: CASSVEDAGGLSTDTQYF. Written as DNA, the CDR3 is TGTGCCAGCAGCGTAGAGGATGCGGGAGGTCTAAGCACAGATACGCAGTATTTT.

Note on this clone: One junction end disagrees with the germline gene, perhaps due to a read error. The chain has TRBV5-5 and TRBJ2-2; D uncertain. The CDR3 totals 11 residues. Germline loops: CDR1 SGHKS, CDR2 YYEKEE (reference sequence). The CDR3, as DNA: TGCCCTACAGCGAACACCGGGGAGCTGTTTTTT. Its translation: CPTANTGELFF.

The chain uses TRBV4-3 and TRBJ2-7; D is ambiguous. Germline values: CDR1 LGHNA, CDR2 YSLEER. The CDR3 length is 17 residues. Trimming left V 0 bases short and J 3 bases short, with 18 bases between. The CDR3 coding sequence is TGCGCCAGCAGCCAAGATTTGAGTTTGAGGCGGCTCTACGAGCAGTACTTC. Encoded protein: CASSQDLSLRRLYEQYF.

The chain has TRBV7-6 and TRBJ2-7, with 11 nucleotides matching TRBD2. The J segment lost 0 bases and the V segment lost 5 bases, leaving 3 bases of the junction unmatched. The CDR3 has 15 amino acids. Per the germline V gene, CDR1 is SGHVS and CDR2 is FNYEAQ. DNA of the CDR3: TGTGCCAGCAGCAGTAGCGGGGGGGCCTCCTACGAGCAGTACTTC. Translated, it gives CASSSSGGASYEQYF.

The chain couples TRBV9 to TRBJ1-3; 11 positions agree with TRBD1. Per the germline V gene, CDR1 is SGDLS and CDR2 is YYNGEE. This CDR3 has 15 residues. Trimming at V came to 2 bases and at J to 8 bases, leaving 6 bases not matched to a gene. The DNA for the CDR3 is TGTGCCAGCAGCGTCTCGGGACAGGGGGTCGACACCATATATTTT. Amino acids: CASSVSGQGVDTIYF.

The chain employs TRBV6-5 and TRBJ2-7, with TRBD2 matching 7 bases. The germline gives CDR1 MNHEY, CDR2 SVGAGI. V shed 0 bases, J shed 3 bases, and the junction held 8 bases outside the gene matches. CDR3 length: 16 amino acids. The CDR3 here is CASSYSLGSGNYEQYF. CDR3 nucleotide sequence: TGTGCCAGCAGTTACTCGTTAGGGAGCGGGAACTACGAGCAGTACTTC.

V is TRBV5-1 and J is TRBJ2-7; the D is unclear. The length of the CDR3 is 17 residues. Trimming took off 0 bases at V and 0 bases at J, with 16 bases between the two ends. CDR1 is SGHRS and CDR2 is YFSETQ in the germline V gene. The CDR3 DNA is TGCGCCAGCAGCTTGGCCCGGTTTGAGGTCAACTCCTACGAGCAGTACTTC. Translating it yields CASSLARFEVNSYEQYF. Drawing the rest from reference TRBV5-1 and TRBJ2-7, the complete variable domain is KAGVTQTPRYLIKTRGQQVTLSCSPISGHRSVSWYQQTPGQGLQFLFEYFSETQRNKGNFPGRFSGRQFSNSRSEMNVSTLELGDSALYLCASSLARFEVNSYEQYFGPGTRLTVT.

The V and J genes are TRBV6-1 and TRBJ2-1, with 9 bases matching TRBD2. The V and J ends lost 8 bases and 2 bases, in that order; junction bases with no gene match: 4. CDR3 length: 14 amino acids. Germline values: CDR1 MNHNS, CDR2 SASEGT. CDR3: CASQIAGAYNEQFF. The DNA of the CDR3 is TGTGCCAGCCAAATAGCGGGAGCCTACAATGAGCAGTTCTTC.

The chain has TRBV4-1 and TRBJ1-4; maybe TRBD1 (6 bases). Germline values: CDR1 MGHRA, CDR2 YSYEKL. The V end was cut by 4 bases, the J end by 4 bases, with 10 bases between. This CDR3 spans 14 amino acids. The CDR3 protein is CASSPGQYNEKLFF. The CDR3 DNA sequence: TGCGCCAGCAGCCCCGGACAGTATAATGAAAAACTGTTTTTT.

Only one count was recorded for this clone. This chain links TRBV4-1 with TRBJ2-6; D uncertain. CDR1 and CDR2 (germline): MGHRA, YSYEKL. The CDR3 has 16 residues. Trimming removed 4 bases at V and 0 bases at J, with 10 bases between. The CDR3 is CASSPYLDSGANVLTF. DNA of the CDR3: TGCGCCAGCAGCCCTTACCTAGACTCTGGGGCCAACGTCCTGACTTTC.

CDR3 coding DNA: TGCAGCGTGGCGGGAGGCAGCGGGGCCTACGAGCAGTACTTC. This translates into CSVAGGSGAYEQYF. This sequence joins TRBV29-1 and TRBJ2-7; TRBD2 matches 8 bases. The CDR3 sequence is 14 residues long. Looked up from germline, CDR1 is SQVTM and CDR2 is ANQGSEA. V lost 6 bases and J lost 2; bases outside the gene matches: 9.

This chain uses TRBV25-1 with TRBJ1-3; no clear D gene. There are 16 residues in the CDR3. In germline, CDR1 is MGHDK, CDR2 SYGVNS. Trimming removed 2 bases at V and 4 bases at J, with 15 bases between. Here the CDR3 DNA reads TGTGCCAGCAGTGAAAAGGTTGGGAGCGGAGGAAACACCATATATTTT. Translation gives CASSEKVGSGGNTIYF.